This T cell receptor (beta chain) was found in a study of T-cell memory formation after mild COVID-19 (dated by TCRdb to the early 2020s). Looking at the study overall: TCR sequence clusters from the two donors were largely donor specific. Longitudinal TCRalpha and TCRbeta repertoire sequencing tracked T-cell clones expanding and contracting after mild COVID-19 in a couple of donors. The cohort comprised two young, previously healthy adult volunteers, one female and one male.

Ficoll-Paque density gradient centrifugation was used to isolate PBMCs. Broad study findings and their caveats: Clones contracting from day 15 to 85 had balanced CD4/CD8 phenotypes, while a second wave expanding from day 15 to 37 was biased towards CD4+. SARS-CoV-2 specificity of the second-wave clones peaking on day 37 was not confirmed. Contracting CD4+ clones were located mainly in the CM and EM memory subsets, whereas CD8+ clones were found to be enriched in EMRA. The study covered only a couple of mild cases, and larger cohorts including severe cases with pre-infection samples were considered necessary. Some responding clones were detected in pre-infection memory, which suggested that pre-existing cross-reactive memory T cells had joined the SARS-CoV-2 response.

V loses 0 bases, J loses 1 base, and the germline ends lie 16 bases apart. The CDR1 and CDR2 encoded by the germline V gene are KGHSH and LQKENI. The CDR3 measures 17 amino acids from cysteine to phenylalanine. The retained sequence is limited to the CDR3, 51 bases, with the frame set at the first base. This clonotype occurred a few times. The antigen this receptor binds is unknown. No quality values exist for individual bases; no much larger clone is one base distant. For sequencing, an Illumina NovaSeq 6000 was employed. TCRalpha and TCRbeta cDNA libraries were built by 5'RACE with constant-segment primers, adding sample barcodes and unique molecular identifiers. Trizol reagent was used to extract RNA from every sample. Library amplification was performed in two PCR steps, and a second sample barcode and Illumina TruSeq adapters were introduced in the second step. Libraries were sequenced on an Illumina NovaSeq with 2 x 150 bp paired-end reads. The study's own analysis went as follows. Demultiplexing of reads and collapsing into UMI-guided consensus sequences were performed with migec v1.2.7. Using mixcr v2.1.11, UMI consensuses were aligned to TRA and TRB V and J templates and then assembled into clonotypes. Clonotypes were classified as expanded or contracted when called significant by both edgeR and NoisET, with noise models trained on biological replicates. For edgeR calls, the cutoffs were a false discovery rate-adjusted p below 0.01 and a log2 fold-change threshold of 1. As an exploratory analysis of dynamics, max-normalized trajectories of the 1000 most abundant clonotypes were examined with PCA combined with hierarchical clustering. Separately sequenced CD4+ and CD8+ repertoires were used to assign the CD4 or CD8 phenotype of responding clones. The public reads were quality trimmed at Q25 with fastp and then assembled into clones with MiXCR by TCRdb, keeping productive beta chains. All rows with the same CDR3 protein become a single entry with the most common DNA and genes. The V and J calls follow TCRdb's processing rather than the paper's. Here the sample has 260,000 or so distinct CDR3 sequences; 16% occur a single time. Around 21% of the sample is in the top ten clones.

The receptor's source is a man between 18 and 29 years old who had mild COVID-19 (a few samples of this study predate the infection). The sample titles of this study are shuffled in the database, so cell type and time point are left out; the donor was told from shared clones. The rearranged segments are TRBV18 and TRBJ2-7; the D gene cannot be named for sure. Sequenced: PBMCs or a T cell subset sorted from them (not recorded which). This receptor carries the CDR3 CASSPPNSGSLSYEQYF. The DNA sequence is TGTGCCAGCTCACCACCGAATTCAGGCAGTCTATCCTACGAGCAGTACTTC.